A single T cell receptor beta chain is shown here with its context. It has no known antigen specificity. Base qualities are not at hand, and no much larger clone is one base apart. These data come from a study of identical twins (dated by TCRdb to 2016 to 2018). For the wider study: The study deep-sequenced TCR alpha and beta repertoires from monozygotic twins, unrelated adults of various ages and cord blood to test whether fetal clonotypes persist. Replicate twin experiments were performed at different times using different library preparation protocols to rule out contamination.

Every donor in the study was a healthy Caucasian. The twin cohort comprised three pairs of female monozygotic twins, all aged roughly 18 to 30 years. The RNA used for TCR libraries was isolated from peripheral blood mononuclear cells. Trimming at the junction amounts to 0 bases on V and 8 bases on J, and the germline ends lie 14 bases apart. The CDR1 and CDR2 encoded by the germline V gene are SGHRS and YFSETQ. Reading from cysteine to phenylalanine, the CDR3 counts 14 amino acids. The entry retains the CDR3 DNA only, 42 bases that are in frame from base 1. The paper's findings and limits, for the study overall: Recombination models systematically underestimated out-of-frame TCR alpha sharing in monozygotic twins but agreed with sharing between unrelated individuals. Abundant cord blood beta clonotypes had fewer insertions, young adult naive repertoires showed a similar but weaker trend, and memory repertoires showed no such trend. Zero-insertion analyses could be partly confounded by invariant T cells such as MAIT and iNKT, though diverse VJ usage argued against such confounding for most clonotypes. The excess sharing between twins in beta out-of-frame sequences was weaker because fewer shared sequences reduced the signal-to-noise ratio. Conclusions relied on cross-sectional statistical analysis, since the same donors could not be followed over many years. Compared with coincidental sharing between unrelated individuals, out-of-frame TCR alpha sequences shared between twins showed an excess of sequences with low generation probability.

To prepare the library, 5' RACE was applied. The reads were generated on an Illumina HiSeq 2000. Template switching introduced a universal primer binding site; the final cDNA contained a unique molecular identifier, enabling accurate counting of TCR cDNA molecules. Specific primers in the conserved constant-segment region were used to synthesize first-strand cDNA for TCR alpha and beta chains. Each cDNA library was double barcoded, with a SMART-Mk sample barcode plus Illumina barcodes, to control for contamination. Two successive PCR steps introduced TruSeq adapter sequences along with Illumina sample barcodes. Sequencing of the TCR alpha and beta cDNA libraries was done on the Illumina HiSeq platform using custom primers. In the source study's methods: MiGEC was used to process raw reads and extract unique molecular identifiers, and MiXCR was used to find CDR3 positions. For each individual, recombination models were inferred using an EM algorithm with the repgenHMM and IGoR tools. The tcR package in R was used for shared clonotype analysis, with sharing normalized by the product of cloneset sizes. Out-of-frame nonproductive sequences were analyzed to study raw recombination free of thymic and clonal selection effects. TCRdb took the public reads, trimmed them with fastp at Q25, ran MiXCR for clone calling and kept in-frame beta chains. Identical CDR3 protein sequences are pooled into one entry, listed with their most common genes and DNA. These V and J calls originate from TCRdb's pipeline instead of the authors' own analysis. This sample holds under 900,000 distinct CDR3 sequences; roughly an eighth were observed only once. 1.5% to 2% of the sample is in the top ten clones.

These same records also appear under a second study, on yellow fever vaccine responses in identical twins. The other study reports the following: According to the authors, the vaccine-induced T cell response in identical twins seemed to be partly convergent and partly specific to each individual. Focusing on identical twins, the study followed the T cell clones that responded to the vaccine, and did so with precision.

The sample consisted of PBMCs. This clonotype originated in a woman under 30 in good health. The sequence joins TRBV5-1 to TRBJ1-2; the best D guess is TRBD1, with 5 bases matching. The DNA sequence is TGCGCCAGCAGCTTGGATGTCCAGGGTAGAGGCTACACCTTC. This gives the protein CASSLDVQGRGYTF.